These 20 T cell receptor beta chains were all obtained from the same sample, sequenced in a study of shared clonotypes between healthy human individuals. Sequenced by immunoSEQ multiplex PCR; TCRdb stores in-frame clones only, minus some. The sample carries some 1,100,000 clones, 75% to 80% recorded once. Material for sequencing was memory CD4+ T cells from PBMCs. Subset given: CD45RA-negative fraction. The receptors were gathered from a man between 18 and 29 years old in good health. Some clones in this sample may be carry-over from other donors' samples.

This chain's CDR3 is CAISEMTGQETQYF. CDR3 DNA sequence: TGTGCCATCAGTGAGATGACAGGACAAGAGACCCAGTACTTC. This chain connects TRBV10-3 to TRBJ2-5; perhaps TRBD1 as D (6 bases). The V gene's germline CDR1 is ENHRY and CDR2 SYGVKD. This CDR3 contains 14 residues. The ends were cut back, 2 bases at V and 2 bases at J, with 9 bases in the middle.

The rearrangement joins TRBV6-1 to TRBJ2-7; tentative D call: TRBD2 (6 bases). Trimming pared 3 bases from V and 1 base from J, leaving 13 bases between. The CDR3 consists of 15 residues. Germline CDR1 is MNHNS and CDR2 is SASEGT. Here the CDR3 reads CASSDSGRGSYEQYF. The CDR3, as DNA: TGTGCCAGCAGTGATAGCGGCAGAGGGTCCTACGAGCAGTACTTC.

The chain has TRBV6-1 and TRBJ2-7; 7 nucleotides align to TRBD1. The CDR3 sequence is 15 residues long. Germline-derived CDR1 and CDR2 are MNHNS and SASEGT. With 2 bases clipped from V and 0 bases from J, the junction kept 4 bases outside the gene matches. CDR3 DNA sequence: TGTGCCAGCAGTGAATGGACAGGATACTCCTACGAGCAGTACTTC. As protein: CASSEWTGYSYEQYF.

This clone was counted only a few times. The chain joins TRBV5-4 to TRBJ1-3, with 7 bases lining up with TRBD1. Germline lookup yields CDR1 SGHNT and CDR2 YYREEE (reference sequence). V gave up 4 bases and J gave up 2 bases; unmatched junction bases: 3. This CDR3 comprises 14 residues. The CDR3 here is CASSLQGTGNTIYF. The CDR3 DNA reads as TGTGCCAGCAGCCTACAGGGGACTGGAAACACCATATATTTT.

This clone was observed a few times. J is TRBJ1-4 and V is TRBV2; D is perhaps TRBD1 (6 bases). Trimming pared 6 bases from V and 10 bases from J, leaving 18 bases between. The CDR3 has 14 residues. Germline V gives CDR1 SNHLY, CDR2 FYNNEI. CDR3 in amino acids: CASSANGQRGKLFF. In DNA form, the CDR3 reads TGTGCCAGCAGCGCGAATGGACAGAGGGGAAAACTGTTTTTT. Together with reference TRBV2 and TRBJ1-4, the CDR3 gives the full variable domain: EPEVTQTPSHQVTQMGQEVILRCVPISNHLYFYWYRQILGQKVEFLVSFYNNEISEKSEIFDDQFSVERPDGSNFTLKIRSTKLEDSAMYFCASSANGQRGKLFFGSGTQLSVL.

The chain uses TRBV27 and TRBJ1-2, with a possible D match to TRBD1 (6 bases). This CDR3 has 14 amino acids. V dropped 2 bases and J dropped 8 bases, with 15 bases sitting between them. From germline, CDR1 is MNHEY and CDR2 SMNVEV (reference sequence). This CDR3 reads CASSLEFGGGGYTF. The CDR3 coding sequence is TGTGCCAGCAGTTTAGAGTTTGGTGGGGGCGGCTACACCTTC.

The CDR3 spells CASSQLVDQPQHF. Written as DNA, the CDR3 is TGTGCCAGCAGCCAACTGGTTGATCAGCCCCAGCATTTT. This chain uses TRBV4-2 with TRBJ1-5; D unclear. Germline V lookup: CDR1 LGHNA, CDR2 YNFKEQ. The length of the CDR3 is 13 residues. V lost 2 bases, J lost 5 bases, and 7 bases lay in between.

This clone has a single count. CDR3 sequence reads: CASSPLGQLYGYTF. The CDR3, as DNA: TGCGCCAGCAGCCCCCTGGGACAGCTCTATGGCTACACCTTC. The chain is built from TRBV5-1 and TRBJ1-2, with TRBD1 matching over 7 bases. The CDR3 extends over 14 amino acids. CDR1 is SGHRS, CDR2 YFSETQ, per germline. V was clipped by 4 bases and J by 4 bases; unmatched bases: 7.

The chain couples TRBV5-1 to TRBJ1-1; 7 bases fit TRBD1. Germline lookup yields CDR1 SGHRS and CDR2 YFSETQ. Losses at the gene ends were 4 bases for V and 0 bases for J; bases not matched to a gene: 6. This CDR3 spans 15 amino acids. The CDR3 DNA reads TGCGCCAGCAGCCGCCGGGACAGTTTGAACACTGAAGCTTTCTTT. The encoded protein is CASSRRDSLNTEAFF.

This chain's CDR3 is CASSMAGGFYEQYF. As DNA, the CDR3 is TGTGCCAGTAGTATGGCGGGAGGTTTCTACGAGCAGTACTTC. This chain joins TRBV19 and TRBJ2-7, with 8 positions matching TRBD2. Trimming removed 3 bases from V and 3 bases from J; junction bases left unmatched: 4. This CDR3 is built from 14 residues. Germline V gives CDR1 LNHDA, CDR2 SQIVND (reference sequence).

The J gene is TRBJ2-5, the V gene TRBV6-5, with D hard to call. CDR1 and CDR2 from the germline V gene are MNHEY and SVGAGI. The ends were cut back, 4 bases at V and 5 bases at J, with 17 bases in the middle. This CDR3 spans 15 amino acids. The CDR3 DNA sequence: TGTGCCAGCAGTTCCATTCGAGTGAACGGGGAGACCCAGTACTTC. Translated, it gives CASSSIRVNGETQYF.

The chain uses TRBV6-1 and TRBJ1-2; 7 bases line up with TRBD1. In germline, CDR1 is MNHNS, CDR2 SASEGT. The CDR3 extends over 16 amino acids. The junction had 12 bases not matched to a gene; V was cut back by 1 base and J by 7 bases. The CDR3 region has the DNA TGTGCCAGCAGTGAAGATTTTAGGGGACAGATTCGTGGCTACACCTTC. Protein product: CASSEDFRGQIRGYTF.

The chain employs TRBV12-5 and TRBJ2-2, with D perhaps assigned TRBD1 or TRBD2 (5 bases each). V gave up 5 bases and J gave up 3 bases, with 13 bases separating them. Germline CDR1 reads LGHNT; CDR2 reads FRNRAP. The length of the CDR3 is 15 residues. The DNA of the CDR3 is TGTGCTAGTGGTCCCCGGGACGGGGACACCGGGGAGCTGTTTTTT. This codes for CASGPRDGDTGELFF.

A few counts support this clone. The J gene is TRBJ1-5, the V gene TRBV2; TRBD1 agrees at 8 bases. The CDR3 has 13 residues. Germline values: CDR1 SNHLY, CDR2 FYNNEI. V was pared by 11 bases and J by 3 bases, with 6 bases of the junction left unmatched. CDR3 sequence: CAGWTGNNQPQHF. Here the CDR3 DNA reads TGTGCCGGCTGGACAGGGAACAATCAGCCCCAGCATTTT.

The chain employs TRBV6-6 and TRBJ1-1, with D uncertain. The V gene lost 4 bases and the J gene lost 6 bases, with 9 bases spanning the gap. The CDR3 has 12 amino acids. Germline values: CDR1 MNHNY, CDR2 SVGAGI (reference sequence). The DNA for the CDR3 is TGTGCCAGCAGTTTCGAGAGGGCTGAAGCTTTCTTT. Protein: CASSFERAEAFF.

This chain links TRBV6-1 with TRBJ2-7, with a tentative D call TRBD2 (6 bases). The CDR3 has 14 residues. Trimming cost V 1 base and J 3 bases, with 10 bases left between them. CDR1 MNHNS and CDR2 SASEGT come from the germline V gene. This CDR3 is CASSEGLAVYEQYF. DNA of the CDR3: TGTGCCAGCAGTGAAGGATTAGCGGTCTACGAGCAGTACTTC.

The CDR3 loop is CASSLGHELTDTQYF. In DNA form, the CDR3 reads TGTGCCAGCAGTCTAGGGCACGAACTCACAGATACGCAGTATTTT. The rearrangement joins TRBV7-3 to TRBJ2-3; D is unclear. The CDR3 is 15 amino acids. The ends were cut back, 6 bases at V and 2 bases at J, with 15 bases in the middle. Germline CDR1 SGHTA, CDR2 FQGTGA. Full variable domain (rest looked up from reference TRBV7-3 and TRBJ2-3): GAGVSQTPSNKVTEKGKYVELRCDPISGHTALYWYRQSLGQGPEFLIYFQGTGAADDSGLPNDRFFAVRPEGSVSTLKIQRTERGDSAVYLCASSLGHELTDTQYFGPGTRLTVL.

The V and J genes are TRBV27 and TRBJ1-5; 7 bases are shared with TRBD1. This CDR3 has 17 amino acids. Germline lookup yields CDR1 MNHEY and CDR2 SMNVEV (reference sequence). J lost 0 bases, V lost 4 bases, and 9 bases had no gene match. The CDR3 loop reads CASSSYRGGSSNQPQHF. The CDR3 coding sequence is TGTGCCAGCAGTTCCTATCGAGGGGGCAGTAGCAATCAGCCCCAGCATTTT.

V and J are TRBV28 and TRBJ1-5, with D possibly TRBD1 on 6 matching bases. Germline V gene data show CDR1 as MDHEN and CDR2 as SYDVKM. V dropped 3 bases and J dropped 4 bases, with 16 bases sitting between them. The CDR3 covers 16 residues. This CDR3 reads CASSFILGHSNQPQHF. The CDR3 nucleotides read TGTGCCAGCAGTTTCATCTTGGGACACAGTAATCAGCCCCAGCATTTT.

The chain is built from TRBV14 and TRBJ2-3; a possible D gene is TRBD2 (5 bases). V lost 3 bases, J lost 0 bases, and 22 bases lay in between. The CDR3 loop spans 19 amino acids. Germline V lookup: CDR1 SGHDN, CDR2 FVKESK. CDR3 protein: CASSQTRGLPLASTDTQYF. In DNA, the CDR3 is TGTGCCAGCAGCCAGACGCGCGGACTCCCTTTGGCTAGCACAGATACGCAGTATTTT.